The 12 T cell receptor beta chains below were found in one sample sequenced in a study of blood T cell repertoires in COVID-19. Profiling relied on immunoSEQ multiplex PCR, and the TCRdb table lists in-frame clones only, not all of them. The data hold approximately 220,000 clones, with 80% observed a single time. Input material: PBMCs or T cells enriched from blood (not recorded which). Receptors originate from a woman between 35 and 50 years old with acute COVID-19.

CDR3 sequence (DNA): TGTGCCAGCAGGGGGACTAGTGACAAAAACATTCAGTACTTC. It specifies CASRGTSDKNIQYF. The chain links TRBV6-5 to TRBJ2-4, with 8 positions matching TRBD2. Germline assignment: CDR1 MNHEY and CDR2 SVGAGI. The CDR3 covers 14 residues. The V gene end was trimmed by 6 bases and the J gene end by 3 bases; junction bases not matched to a gene: 4.

The chain is built from TRBV6-5 and TRBJ1-5; 9 bases align to TRBD1. CDR1 is MNHEY and CDR2 is SVGAGI in the germline V gene. The CDR3 is 16 residues long. V shed 4 bases, J shed 7 bases, and the junction held 11 bases outside the gene matches. The CDR3 DNA reads TGTGCCAGCAGTTCATCACCGGGACAGGGCAGACAGCCCCAGCATTTT. This gives the protein CASSSSPGQGRQPQHF.

This clone was observed once. V gene TRBV20-1 combines with J gene TRBJ2-5; 7 nucleotides line up with TRBD2. This CDR3 has 14 residues. Germline V gene sequence: CDR1 DFQATT, CDR2 SNEGSKA (reference sequence). The ends lost 3 bases at V and 1 base at J; junction bases unmatched: 5. The CDR3 loop reads CSASPGGIQETQYF. Written as DNA, the CDR3 is TGCAGTGCTAGTCCCGGGGGGATCCAAGAGACCCAGTACTTC.

V and J are TRBV6-5 and TRBJ1-1; TRBD1 matches at 8 bases. This CDR3 region has 15 residues. V trimming: 6 bases; J trimming: 4 bases; junction bases outside the gene matches: 10. The V gene's germline CDR1 is MNHEY and CDR2 SVGAGI. Here the CDR3 DNA reads TGTGCCAGCAGCACCGGCGACAGGGGAGTCACTGAAGCTTTCTTT. Its translation is CASSTGDRGVTEAFF.

This chain joins TRBV20-1 and TRBJ2-1; the D gene is possibly TRBD2 (6 bases). Germline V gene lookup returns CDR1 DFQATT and CDR2 SNEGSKA (reference sequence). The ends were cut back, 3 bases at V and 8 bases at J, with 17 bases in the middle. The CDR3 sequence is 14 residues long. The CDR3 is CSASGTLMSDEQFF. The CDR3 DNA reads TGCAGTGCTAGTGGGACTTTAATGAGCGATGAGCAGTTCTTC.

The chain is built from TRBV7-6 and TRBJ1-1, with unresolved D. CDR1 is SGHVS, CDR2 FNYEAQ, per germline. Trimming removed 0 bases from V and 2 bases from J, with 13 bases in between. The CDR3 sequence is 16 residues long. The DNA for the CDR3 is TGTGCCAGCAGCTTAGCCCACACGGAGATAAACACTGAAGCTTTCTTT. Its protein is CASSLAHTEINTEAFF. Combining the CDR3 with reference TRBV7-6 and TRBJ1-1 gives the whole variable domain GAGVSQSPRYKVTKRGQDVALRCDPISGHVSLYWYRQALGQGPEFLTYFNYEAQQDKSGLPNDRFSAERPEGSISTLTIQRTEQRDSAMYRCASSLAHTEINTEAFFGQGTRLTVV.

The chain employs TRBV10-3 and TRBJ1-2; 10 positions agree with TRBD1. The CDR3 length is 14 residues. The V segment lost 4 bases and the J segment 7 bases; nucleotides outside the gene matches: 6. Germline V gene lookup returns CDR1 ENHRY and CDR2 SYGVKD. The CDR3 region has the DNA TGTGCCATCAGTGTTGGGACAGGGGCGTCTGGCTACACCTTC. It codes for CAISVGTGASGYTF.

The rearrangement uses TRBV2 and TRBJ1-2, with 7 bases that match TRBD1. Germline assignment: CDR1 SNHLY and CDR2 FYNNEI. The CDR3 consists of 13 residues. The junction had 12 bases not matched to a gene; V was cut back by 11 bases and J by 6 bases. Written as DNA, the CDR3 is TGTGCCGGTACAGGGGTGTCAACAGATGGCTACACCTTC. Protein product: CAGTGVSTDGYTF.

The genes are TRBV7-2 and TRBJ1-5; 11 bases are shared with TRBD1. The CDR3 is 16 residues long. V shed 1 base, J shed 6 bases, and the junction held 5 bases outside the gene matches. Germline values: CDR1 SGHTA, CDR2 FQGNSA. The CDR3 spells CASSLGGTGGGQPQHF. CDR3 bases: TGTGCCAGCAGCTTAGGGGGGACAGGGGGAGGTCAGCCCCAGCATTTT.

The chain is built from TRBV30 and TRBJ1-5, with D unresolved. The V gene's germline CDR1 is GTSNPN and CDR2 SVGIG (reference sequence). V was shortened by 3 bases and J by 0 bases, with 12 bases between the two germline ends. The CDR3 consists of 15 residues. CDR3 sequence (DNA): TGTGCCTGGAGGCCAACGGGAGGTAGCAATCAGCCCCAGCATTTT. Residues: CAWRPTGGSNQPQHF.

The chain links TRBV9 to TRBJ1-6; D not resolved. V lost 3 bases, J lost 5 bases, and 9 bases lay in between. Per germline, CDR1 SGDLS and CDR2 YYNGEE. This CDR3 comprises 14 residues. The DNA for the CDR3 is TGTGCCAGCAGCGCGATCGGGGATAATTCACCCCTCCACTTT. It translates to CASSAIGDNSPLHF.

The genes are TRBV6-5 and TRBJ1-2; 7 bases fit TRBD1. Germline V gene sequence: CDR1 MNHEY, CDR2 SVGAGI. Trimming at V came to 6 bases and at J to 1 base, leaving 5 bases not matched to a gene. There are 14 residues in the CDR3. DNA of the CDR3: TGTGCCAGCAGACGGGACAGAAATAACTATGGCTACACCTTC. Translation: CASRRDRNNYGYTF.